Below, 26 T cell receptor beta chains from the same sample are listed, as sequenced in a study of cytomegalovirus exposure and HLA in healthy donors (dated by TCRdb to about 2017). Library generation was performed with the immunoSEQ multiplex PCR assay. This immuneACCESS table, as held by TCRdb, lists in-frame sequences with V and J called but not all clones. Of the missing ones, under half trace to an unresolved V gene in checked studies; the others have no known cause. The sample table records 150,000 to 200,000 clones; about 83% of these occur just once. In total, the top ten clones hold more than 1.4% of the sample. The sample was PBMCs. The receptors shown here come from a woman aged 18-29 years in good health and CMV-seronegative.

J is TRBJ2-5 and V is TRBV4-1, with D perhaps TRBD2 (6 bases). Trimming left V 0 bases short and J 5 bases short, with 13 bases between. Germline V gene data show CDR1 as MGHRA and CDR2 as YSYEKL. This CDR3 is built from 15 residues. CDR3 protein: CASSQDRAAGETQYF. In DNA, the CDR3 is TGCGCCAGCAGCCAAGACAGGGCGGCGGGGGAGACCCAGTACTTC.

This rearrangement joins TRBV9 to TRBJ2-3; the match to TRBD1 covers 9 bases. In germline, CDR1 is SGDLS, CDR2 YYNGEE. J gave up 1 base and V 3 bases, and 6 bases lay outside the gene matches. The CDR3 consists of 16 residues. The CDR3 DNA follows: TGTGCCAGCAGCGCCGGTAGGACAGGGGGCACAGATACGCAGTATTTT. Translated: CASSAGRTGGTDTQYF.

This clone was picked up a small number of times. A read error may account for a junction end that differs from germline. J is TRBJ1-2 and V is TRBV4-1; D is undetermined. Germline values: CDR1 MGHRA, CDR2 YSYEKL. The CDR3 is 8 amino acids. The CDR3 protein is CATRIRVF. The DNA of the CDR3 is TGCGCCACCAGGATTCGGGTGTTC.

The chain links TRBV7-3 to TRBJ1-1; 8 bases are shared with TRBD1. There are 14 residues in the CDR3. The V gene end was trimmed by 5 bases and the J gene end by 1 base; junction bases not matched to a gene: 3. The V gene's germline CDR1 is SGHTA and CDR2 FQGTGA. This CDR3 is CASSLGTGNTEAFF. In DNA, the CDR3 is TGTGCCAGCAGCCTAGGGACAGGGAACACTGAAGCTTTCTTT. Complete variable domain (other parts from reference TRBV7-3 and TRBJ1-1): GAGVSQTPSNKVTEKGKYVELRCDPISGHTALYWYRQSLGQGPEFLIYFQGTGAADDSGLPNDRFFAVRPEGSVSTLKIQRTERGDSAVYLCASSLGTGNTEAFFGQGTRLTVV.

The rearrangement joins TRBV7-8 to TRBJ1-4, with D possibly being TRBD1 (5 bases). The CDR3 has 16 residues. V lost 5 bases and J lost 5, with 18 bases in between. The germline V gene has CDR1 SGHVS and CDR2 FQNEAQ. The CDR3 DNA sequence: TGTGCCAGCAGCCCTCTCGGGGGTGGAAAGAATGAAAAACTGTTTTTT. It codes for CASSPLGGGKNEKLFF.

The chain uses TRBV19 and TRBJ2-7, with 9 nucleotides matching TRBD1. The CDR3 contains 15 residues. CDR1 is LNHDA, CDR2 SQIVND, per germline (reference sequence). The junction had 12 bases not matched to a gene; V was cut back by 9 bases and J by 3 bases. CDR3 sequence (DNA): TGTGCCAGCTTACCGGACAGGGGAAGGATCTACGAGCAGTACTTC. This codes for CASLPDRGRIYEQYF.

In its sample, this clone was seen a few times. This chain links TRBV19 with TRBJ1-6, with TRBD1 matching over 8 bases. Germline V CDR1 and CDR2: LNHDA, SQIVND (reference sequence). The CDR3 runs to 14 residues. V trimming: 3 bases; J trimming: 10 bases; junction bases outside the gene matches: 5. The CDR3 region has the DNA TGTGCCAGTAGTATCCGGGACAGGTACTCACCCCTCCACTTT. This sequence encodes CASSIRDRYSPLHF.

The J gene is TRBJ2-2, the V gene TRBV6-6; 7 bases fit TRBD1. Germline CDR1 MNHNY, CDR2 SVGAGI (reference sequence). V shed 2 bases, J shed 8 bases, and the junction held 8 bases outside the gene matches. This CDR3 has 15 residues. DNA for the CDR3: TGTGCCAGCAGTTACGTCAAGGGGGCGCCTGGGGAGCTGTTTTTT. Protein: CASSYVKGAPGELFF.

The rearrangement uses TRBV5-1 and TRBJ2-2; D is perhaps TRBD1 (6 bases). The CDR3 extends over 16 amino acids. With 0 bases removed from V and 4 bases from J, the gap between germline ends came to 13 bases. Germline-derived CDR1 and CDR2 are SGHRS and YFSETQ. The CDR3 here is CASSLALGAVTGELFF. The CDR3, as DNA: TGCGCCAGCAGCTTGGCCTTGGGGGCGGTCACCGGGGAGCTGTTTTTT.

The chain is built from TRBV9 and TRBJ1-5, with D perhaps TRBD1 (5 bases). The V end was cut by 2 bases, the J end by 5 bases, with 14 bases between. Germline loops: CDR1 SGDLS, CDR2 YYNGEE. The CDR3 contains 15 residues. CDR3 residues: CASSVGQAGDQPQHF. The CDR3 DNA reads TGTGCCAGCAGCGTGGGGCAGGCGGGGGATCAGCCCCAGCATTTT.

The chain recombines TRBV27 with TRBJ2-1; 8 bases are shared with TRBD2. Losses at the gene ends were 8 bases for V and 4 bases for J; bases not matched to a gene: 13. This CDR3 contains 16 residues. CDR1 is MNHEY and CDR2 is SMNVEV in the germline V gene (reference sequence). The CDR3 DNA reads TGTGCCAGCGACCGGAGCGGGGGTGGACCGTACAATGAGCAGTTCTTC. This sequence encodes CASDRSGGGPYNEQFF.

The chain recombines TRBV6-4 with TRBJ2-1, with a possible D match to TRBD1 (5 bases). Germline CDR1 is MRHNA and CDR2 is SNTAGT. This CDR3 contains 15 residues. Trimming took off 2 bases at V and 0 bases at J, with 8 bases between the two ends. The chain's CDR3 is CASSDGASSYNEQFF. CDR3 sequence (DNA): TGTGCCAGCAGTGACGGGGCGAGCTCCTACAATGAGCAGTTCTTC.

The V gene is TRBV4-1, the J gene TRBJ2-3; no clear D gene. The CDR3 consists of 15 residues. The ends were cut back, 2 bases at V and 4 bases at J, with 13 bases in the middle. Germline V gene data show CDR1 as MGHRA and CDR2 as YSYEKL. CDR3 bases: TGCGCCAGCAGCCAAAACCCCCGGTTGTCAGATACGCAGTATTTT. It is translated as CASSQNPRLSDTQYF.

V is TRBV29-1 and J is TRBJ1-4, with D tentatively TRBD1 (5 bases). Germline lookup yields CDR1 SQVTM and CDR2 ANQGSEA. This CDR3 contains 15 residues. V gave up 7 bases and J gave up 0 bases, with 15 bases separating them. The CDR3 here is CSGGDLGPTNEKLFF. In DNA form, the CDR3 reads TGCAGCGGTGGGGACTTAGGGCCAACTAATGAAAAACTGTTTTTT.

This sequence joins TRBV9 and TRBJ1-3; D ambiguous. V was trimmed by 0 bases and J by 3 bases, leaving 7 bases between them. Looked up from germline, CDR1 is SGDLS and CDR2 is YYNGEE. The CDR3 is made up of 14 amino acids. CDR3 bases: TGTGCCAGCAGCGTAGACAGCAGTGGAAACACCATATATTTT. It yields the protein CASSVDSSGNTIYF.

The V call is TRBV15, the J call TRBJ1-2; D not resolved. V dropped 0 bases and J dropped 2 bases, with 13 bases sitting between them. Germline lookup yields CDR1 LNHNV and CDR2 YYDKDF (reference sequence). The length of the CDR3 is 16 residues. CDR3 DNA sequence: TGTGCCACCAGCAGAGATCTGATAGGGAGAAACTATGGCTACACCTTC. Translating gives CATSRDLIGRNYGYTF.

This chain joins TRBV5-4 and TRBJ1-1; 11 nucleotides agree with TRBD1. The germline gives CDR1 SGHNT, CDR2 YYREEE (reference sequence). Germline trimming cut 2 bases from V and 11 bases from J; bases unmatched to any gene: 17. The length of the CDR3 is 17 residues. This CDR3 is CASSFFIGTGGAGAAFF. DNA of the CDR3: TGTGCCAGCAGCTTTTTCATCGGGACAGGGGGGGCTGGGGCGGCTTTCTTT.

This clone appeared a few times. The chain joins TRBV18 to TRBJ1-2; D may be TRBD1 (5 bases). V shed 3 bases and J shed 8 bases, with 25 bases lying between them. CDR1 and CDR2 from the germline V gene are KGHSH and LQKENI. This CDR3 contains 17 residues. The CDR3 region has the DNA TGTGCCAGCTCACCGGGGGAGGCCCAGACGTCTAGGTGGGGCTACACCTTC. Its protein is CASSPGEAQTSRWGYTF.

The genes are TRBV27 and TRBJ1-5; 8 bases are a match to TRBD1. The length of the CDR3 is 15 residues. Trimming took 5 bases from V and 7 from J; bases not matched to a gene: 10. Per the germline V gene, CDR1 is MNHEY and CDR2 is SMNVEV (reference sequence). The CDR3 region is CASSKGPTGVQPQHF. The CDR3 nucleotides are TGTGCCAGCAGTAAGGGCCCGACAGGGGTCCAGCCCCAGCATTTT.

The V gene is TRBV10-3, the J gene TRBJ2-3, with D perhaps TRBD2 (6 bases). This CDR3 is 15 amino acids long. In germline, CDR1 is ENHRY, CDR2 SYGVKD. The V and J ends lost 6 bases and 6 bases respectively, with 19 bases between them. As DNA, the CDR3 is TGTGCCATCAGGAGAGGGCGGGACCGAAGGGATACGCAGTATTTT. Protein: CAIRRGRDRRDTQYF.

This clone showed up just once. The V call is TRBV5-1, the J call TRBJ2-1, with a weak D call TRBD1 (7 bases). V was pared by 8 bases and J by 3 bases, with 21 bases between. The CDR3 has 16 amino acids. CDR1 and CDR2 (germline): SGHRS, YFSETQ. The CDR3 coding sequence is TGCGCCAGTAAACAAACCGCGGGGACAGTCTACAATGAGCAGTTCTTC. Residues: CASKQTAGTVYNEQFF.

The rearrangement uses TRBV6-1 and TRBJ2-7; a possible D gene is TRBD2 (6 bases). V was shortened by 8 bases and J by 4 bases, with 12 bases between the two germline ends. The V gene's germline CDR1 is MNHNS and CDR2 SASEGT. CDR3 length equals 12 residues. This CDR3 reads CASGLRGYEQYF. The CDR3 DNA follows: TGTGCCAGCGGACTGCGGGGTTACGAGCAGTACTTC.

This clone came up a few times. The V and J genes are TRBV6-5 and TRBJ2-7, with TRBD2 matching over 12 bases. The V gene end was trimmed by 5 bases and the J gene end by 2 bases; junction bases not matched to a gene: 4. Germline loops: CDR1 MNHEY, CDR2 SVGAGI. There are 15 residues in the CDR3. The DNA for the CDR3 is TGTGCCAGCAGTGGCGGACTAGCGGGAACCTACGAGCAGTACTTC. It translates to CASSGGLAGTYEQYF.

The chain uses TRBV11-3 and TRBJ1-4; D is perhaps TRBD1 (6 bases). CDR1 SGHNT and CDR2 YENEEA come from the germline V gene. Trimming stripped 1 base from V and 6 bases from J, with 12 bases between. This CDR3 has 15 residues. In DNA, the CDR3 is TGTGCCAGCAGCTTAGGAGGGGGGGGTGATGAAAAACTGTTTTTT. Amino acids: CASSLGGGGDEKLFF.

The rearrangement joins TRBV30 to TRBJ1-3, with D possibly TRBD1 on 5 matching bases. CDR1 and CDR2 (germline): GTSNPN, SVGIG (reference sequence). V lost 4 bases to trimming and J lost 1 base, with 8 bases between them. The CDR3 consists of 13 residues. This CDR3 is CAWIRGSGNTIYF. The CDR3 DNA sequence: TGTGCCTGGATACGGGGGTCTGGAAACACCATATATTTT.

The chain is built from TRBV19 and TRBJ1-1; D call uncertain. The germline V and J ends were trimmed by 5 bases and 1 base, with 8 bases remaining between them. The CDR3 is 13 residues long. Looked up from germline, CDR1 is LNHDA and CDR2 is SQIVND (reference sequence). The CDR3 nucleotides are TGTGCCAGTAGTTCCGCCAGGAACACTGAAGCTTTCTTT. This translates into CASSSARNTEAFF.